This TCR beta chain appears in the sequencing data of a study of human T cells and chemical hapten exposure. TCRdb used MiXCR to reprocess the RACE reads, holding one entry per CDR3 protein. This sample carries 30,000 to 40,000 distinct CDR3 sequences, more than 9.5% of them seen once, and the ten largest clones take approximately 2.2%. Sample time point: patch test 3, about 24 weeks after DPC sensitization. Described treatment: therapeutic diphenylcyclopropenone sensitization with weekly scalp DPC. Total RNA came from unfractionated whole blood. The table lists this clonotype with many counts. The clonotype originates from a woman between 40 and 55 years old with alopecia areata. Some clones in this sample may be carry-over from other donors' samples. Sequencing used whole blood, obtained in connection with sensitization to the hapten diphenylcyclopropenone (DPC).

The CDR3 DNA sequence: TGCAGCGTACCAGGTCGGGGGGAGACCCAGTACTTC. It codes for CSVPGRGETQYF. The rearrangement uses TRBV29-1 and TRBJ2-5; a weak D match, TRBD2 (6 bases). Trimming removed 6 bases at V and 5 bases at J, with 13 bases between. Germline loops: CDR1 SQVTM, CDR2 ANQGSEA. This CDR3 comprises 12 residues.